Listed below are T cell receptor beta chains from one sample, sequenced in a study of blood T cell repertoires in COVID-19. The protocol was immunoSEQ multiplex PCR, while the TCRdb copy is restricted to in-frame clones and leaves out a portion. Among approximately 220,000 clones listed, around 85% were seen once. The sequenced sample consisted of PBMCs or T cells enriched from blood (not recorded which). The origin of the receptors is a woman in her forties with acute COVID-19. Each CDR3 is given with its conserved first and last residue. A D gene is named only where the DNA matches it firmly. The size field is filled for only some rows; it gives once, few, many or a size class.

d_call	clone_size	j_call	v_call	cdr3_aa	cdr3_nt
-	-	TRBJ2-7	TRBV28	CASSLGAGAYEQYF	TGTGCCAGCAGTTTAGGGGCAGGGGCCTACGAGCAGTACTTC
-	-	TRBJ1-2	TRBV7-9	CASSFGSSSSYTF	TGTGCCAGCAGCTTTGGGTCGAGTAGCAGCTACACCTTC
-	once	TRBJ1-3	TRBV28	CASMRDTIYF	TGTGCCAGCATGAGGGACACCATATATTTT
-	-	TRBJ2-3	TRBV7-3	CASSSGLSPDTQYF	TGTGCCAGCAGCTCAGGACTGTCCCCAGATACGCAGTATTTT
-	-	TRBJ2-7	TRBV6-5	CASSRFSRAEQYF	TGTGCCAGCAGTAGGTTTTCGAGGGCCGAGCAGTACTTC
-	-	TRBJ2-5	TRBV2	CASNLGGAGETQYF	TGTGCCAGCAACTTGGGGGGGGCCGGGGAGACCCAGTACTTC
TRBD1	-	TRBJ2-7	TRBV19	CASNPGQGSYEQYF	TGTGCCAGTAATCCCGGACAGGGTTCCTACGAGCAGTACTTC
TRBD2	-	TRBJ2-7	TRBV3-1/TRBV3-2	CASSRGTSDHEQYF	TGTGCCAGCAGCCGCGGGACTAGCGATCACGAGCAGTACTTC
-	-	TRBJ2-5	TRBV2	CASCYPTPGETQYF	TGTGCCAGCTGTTACCCCACCCCAGGGGAGACCCAGTACTTC
TRBD1	-	TRBJ2-1	TRBV5-8	CASSPGQVYNEQFF	TGTGCCAGCAGCCCGGGACAGGTGTACAATGAGCAGTTCTTC
TRBD1	-	TRBJ1-1	TRBV6-5	CASSIRTGAGEGAFF	TGTGCCAGCAGTATCCGGACAGGGGCCGGGGAGGGAGCTTTCTTT
-	-	TRBJ1-4	TRBV27	CASSLEVNEKLFF	TGTGCCAGCAGTTTAGAGGTTAATGAAAAACTGTTTTTT
-	-	TRBJ1-5	TRBV15	CATSRDPLTGAGQPQHF	TGTGCCACCAGCAGAGATCCCCTCACTGGGGCCGGACAGCCCCAGCATTTT
TRBD1	few	TRBJ2-1	TRBV7-8	CASRYGGQGTHNEQFF	TGTGCCAGCCGTTACGGGGGACAGGGGACGCACAATGAGCAGTTCTTC
-	-	TRBJ1-1	TRBV28	CASSFRGRSAFF	TGTGCCAGCAGTTTTCGGGGGAGGTCAGCTTTCTTT
-	-	TRBJ1-1	TRBV14	CASSHTDVTAFF	TGTGCCAGCAGCCATACAGACGTAACTGCTTTCTTT
-	-	TRBJ1-4	TRBV19	CASSPGQLYEKLFF	TGTGCCAGTAGTCCCGGACAGCTCTATGAAAAACTGTTTTTT
-	few	TRBJ2-7	TRBV5-1	CASSLGSSSYEQYF	TGCGCCAGCAGCTTGGGCAGTTCATCCTACGAGCAGTACTTC
-	-	TRBJ2-3	TRBV11-2	CASSLGWESADTQYF	TGTGCCAGCAGCTTAGGCTGGGAGTCCGCAGATACGCAGTATTTT
-	-	TRBJ1-1	TRBV19	CASFQGNTEAFF	TGTGCCAGTTTCCAGGGGAACACTGAAGCTTTCTTT
TRBD1	few	TRBJ1-1	TRBV29-1	CSLLTGVGVNTEAFF	TGCAGCTTACTCACAGGGGTAGGGGTGAACACTGAAGCTTTCTTT
-	-	TRBJ1-2	TRBV27	CASSLSSGTGVYGYTF	TGTGCCAGCAGTTTATCGTCCGGGACGGGGGTCTATGGCTACACCTTC
-	-	TRBJ1-4	TRBV28	CASSSPLGGEKLFF	TGTGCCAGCAGTTCCCCCCTGGGGGGAGAAAAACTGTTTTTT
-	-	TRBJ1-2	TRBV19	CASSIPGHYGYTF	TGTGCCAGTAGTATACCAGGCCACTATGGCTACACCTTC
TRBD1	-	TRBJ1-1	TRBV18	CATQRGRNTEAFF	TGTGCCACACAAAGGGGGCGAAACACTGAAGCTTTCTTT
-	once	TRBJ1-2	TRBV15	CATSRSPGTHDGYTF	TGTGCCACCAGCAGATCCCCCGGGACACACGATGGCTACACCTTC
TRBD1	-	TRBJ1-1	TRBV30	CAWSVRQGNTEAFF	TGTGCCTGGAGTGTACGACAGGGAAACACTGAAGCTTTCTTT
-	-	TRBJ2-1	TRBV2	CASSDPIYNEQFF	TGTGCCAGCAGTGACCCCATCTACAATGAGCAGTTCTTC
-	-	TRBJ2-3	TRBV7-8	CASSTTRNTDTQYF	TGTGCCAGCAGCACTACTAGGAACACAGATACGCAGTATTTT
-	-	TRBJ1-4	TRBV5-5	CASSLASVAGNEKLFF	TGTGCCAGCAGCTTGGCCTCAGTGGCAGGGAATGAAAAACTGTTTTTT
-	once	TRBJ2-3	TRBV11-2	CASSLGRWPSGPDTQYF	TGTGCCAGCAGCTTAGGGAGGTGGCCTAGTGGGCCAGATACGCAGTATTTT
-	-	TRBJ2-1	TRBV7-5	CVRSLSGGVDRGEQFF	TGTGTCAGAAGCTTATCCGGCGGGGTCGACCGGGGGGAGCAGTTCTTC
TRBD1	few	TRBJ1-2	TRBV4-1	CASSPYDREDRGYTF	TGCGCCAGCAGTCCCTATGACAGGGAGGATAGAGGCTACACCTTC
-	-	TRBJ1-1	TRBV10-2	CASRETGMYTEAFF	TGCGCCAGCAGAGAAACAGGGATGTACACTGAAGCTTTCTTT
-	-	TRBJ1-1	TRBV14	CASSPSTIDEAFF	TGTGCCAGCAGCCCGAGTACGATTGATGAAGCTTTCTTT
TRBD1	-	TRBJ2-2	TRBV7-2	CASTLIDRGVGELFF	TGTGCCAGCACCCTTATAGACAGGGGGGTCGGGGAGCTGTTTTTT
-	-	TRBJ1-3	TRBV30	CAWSVNAARRGIYF	TGTGCCTGGAGTGTAAACGCGGCGAGAAGGGGCATATATTTT
-	-	TRBJ2-7	TRBV15	CATSSEQAGSTYEQYF	TGTGCCACCAGCTCCGAGCAGGCGGGGTCAACCTACGAGCAGTACTTC
-	few	TRBJ1-2	TRBV12-3/TRBV12-4	CASSRTGYGYTF	TGTGCCAGCAGTAGAACAGGCTATGGCTACACCTTC
-	-	TRBJ1-1	TRBV29-1	CSVGSVGGRNTEAFF	TGCAGCGTTGGGTCGGTGGGGGGAAGGAACACTGAAGCTTTCTTT
-	once	TRBJ2-1	TRBV7-2	CASSPQGIGPNEQFF	TGTGCCAGCAGCCCACAGGGTATTGGGCCCAATGAGCAGTTCTTC
-	-	TRBJ1-2	TRBV5-1	CASSPGQGYGYTF	TGCGCCAGCAGCCCGGGGCAGGGGTATGGCTACACCTTC
-	-	TRBJ1-2	TRBV5-4	CASSLARSNYGYTF	TGTGCCAGCAGCTTGGCCAGATCTAACTATGGCTACACCTTC
TRBD1	-	TRBJ1-2	TRBV19	CASSLGDRGQVGYTF	TGTGCCAGTAGCCTCGGGGACAGGGGGCAGGTTGGCTACACCTTC
TRBD1	-	TRBJ2-6	TRBV5-6	CASSVTTGGFPGANVLTF	TGTGCCAGCAGCGTAACGACAGGGGGATTCCCTGGGGCCAACGTCCTGACTTTC
-	-	TRBJ1-1	TRBV11-2	CASSYEGVNTEAFF	TGTGCCAGCAGCTACGAGGGGGTAAACACTGAAGCTTTCTTT
TRBD2	-	TRBJ2-2	TRBV24-1	CATSDRLAGVTGELFF	TGTGCCACCAGTGACCGACTAGCGGGGGTCACCGGGGAGCTGTTTTTT
TRBD2	once	TRBJ2-1	TRBV6-1	CASSGGGGTTYNEQFF	TGTGCCAGCAGTGGGGGCGGGGGAACTACCTACAATGAGCAGTTCTTC
-	-	TRBJ1-3	TRBV4-1	CASSQDRGRSGNTIYF	TGCGCCAGCAGCCAAGATAGGGGCCGCTCTGGAAACACCATATATTTT
-	-	TRBJ1-1	TRBV23-1	CASSQSVAGEAFF	TGCGCCAGCAGTCAATCGGTCGCGGGTGAAGCTTTCTTT
-	-	TRBJ2-1	TRBV7-9	CASSLLRYPEQFF	TGTGCCAGCAGCCTACTCAGGTACCCTGAGCAGTTCTTC
TRBD2	-	TRBJ2-7	TRBV30	CAWSLAGGPHEQYF	TGTGCCTGGAGCTTAGCGGGGGGGCCCCACGAGCAGTACTTC
-	-	TRBJ2-1	TRBV7-9	CASSLARGLGLF	TGTGCCAGCAGCTTAGCCCGGGGTTTAGGACTCTTC
-	-	TRBJ2-1	TRBV12-3/TRBV12-4	CASRPLDNEQFF	TGTGCCAGCAGGCCACTAGACAATGAGCAGTTCTTC
TRBD1	-	TRBJ2-7	TRBV2	CATGQGLYEQYF	TGTGCCACGGGACAGGGTCTGTACGAGCAGTACTTC
-	-	TRBJ1-1	TRBV7-2	CASSLIKGGTEAFF	TGTGCCAGCAGCTTAATAAAGGGCGGGACTGAAGCTTTCTTT
-	-	TRBJ2-3	TRBV4-1	CASSQGGKWAQYF	TGCGCCAGCAGCCAAGGCGGAAAATGGGCGCAGTATTTT
-	few	TRBJ2-6	TRBV5-4	CASSDGTTGANVLTF	TGTGCCAGCAGCGACGGGACAACTGGGGCCAACGTCCTGACTTTC
-	-	TRBJ1-2	TRBV19	CASSIMGGTNYGYTF	TGTGCCAGTAGTATAATGGGGGGAACCAACTATGGCTACACCTTC
TRBD2	-	TRBJ2-7	TRBV30	CAWSALRTSGNYEQYF	TGTGCCTGGAGTGCCTTGCGGACTAGCGGGAACTACGAGCAGTACTTC